Below are 21 T cell receptor beta chains sequenced from a single sample in a study of T-cell reconstitution after alpha-beta-depleted transplantation in children. Preparation of the TCRbeta library was carried out with unique molecular identifiers. TCRdb passed the PCR reads through MiXCR, listing each CDR3 protein once. The sample contains about 980,000 distinct CDR3 sequences, under 30% of which appear only once. Sequencing used PBMCs, mostly from graft donor cells, obtained 360 days after TCRalphabeta/CD19-depleted stem cell transplant. The receptors come from a boy less than two years old who had a stem cell transplant for SCID, so the T cells may come from the graft donor.

This clonotype was counted between two and nine times. V is TRBV7-7 and J is TRBJ2-2, with TRBD2 matching 8 bases. Per the germline V gene, CDR1 is SSHAT and CDR2 is FNYEAQ (reference sequence). Unmatched junction bases numbered 9, after V lost 5 bases and J lost 1 base. CDR3 size: 17 residues. CDR3 coding DNA: TGTGCCAGCAGCCCCCGCGGGGGGCTGTTGAACACCGGGGAGCTGTTTTTT. Its protein is CASSPRGGLLNTGELFF.

The chain joins TRBV24-1 to TRBJ1-5; no reliable D call. V was pared by 2 bases and J by 6 bases, with 4 bases between. The CDR3 contains 12 residues. CDR1 and CDR2 (germline): KGHDR, SFDVKD. The CDR3 DNA is TGTGCCACCAGTGATTGGGGTCAGCCCCAGCATTTT. It translates to CATSDWGQPQHF.

Only a few counts were recorded for this clonotype. This rearrangement joins TRBV20-1 to TRBJ2-7, with 8 bases fitting TRBD1. V lost 3 bases and J lost 3; bases outside the gene matches: 1. The CDR3 totals 12 residues. Germline V lookup: CDR1 DFQATT, CDR2 SNEGSKA (reference sequence). In DNA form, the CDR3 reads TGCAGTGCTAGGGACAGGGACTACGAGCAGTACTTC. Translating gives CSARDRDYEQYF.

The chain employs TRBV4-3 and TRBJ2-7, with 8 bases that match TRBD1. The V gene end was trimmed by 0 bases and the J gene end by 4 bases; junction bases not matched to a gene: 5. Per the germline V gene, CDR1 is LGHNA and CDR2 is YSLEER. This CDR3 has 15 amino acids. The DNA of the CDR3 is TGCGCCAGCAGCCAAGAGGCCAGGGGGCCGTACGAGCAGTACTTC. This translates into CASSQEARGPYEQYF.

V usage is TRBV5-1 and J usage is TRBJ2-6; D is unclear. The CDR3 spans 16 residues. The V gene lost 0 bases and the J gene lost 0 bases, with 7 bases spanning the gap. Per the germline V gene, CDR1 is SGHRS and CDR2 is YFSETQ. The CDR3: CASSLGWSSGANVLTF. DNA for the CDR3: TGCGCCAGCAGCTTGGGTTGGAGCTCTGGGGCCAACGTCCTGACTTTC.

This clonotype was detected a few times. This rearrangement joins TRBV5-1 to TRBJ2-1, with a weak D call TRBD2 (5 bases). Trimming cost V 4 bases and J 4 bases, with 24 bases left between them. Germline V CDR1 and CDR2: SGHRS, YFSETQ. CDR3 length: 18 residues. The CDR3, as DNA: TGCGCCAGCAGCCCCCCTATCTTCAGTGGAGGAGAGTACAATGAGCAGTTCTTC. Translated, it gives CASSPPIFSGGEYNEQFF.

The sample holds a few counts of this clonotype. The chain is built from TRBV27 and TRBJ1-2; D might be TRBD1 (6 bases). The germline gives CDR1 MNHEY, CDR2 SMNVEV (reference sequence). This CDR3 region has 13 residues. Trimming left V 8 bases short and J 8 bases short, with 18 bases between. The CDR3: CASGLNRDDGYTF. DNA of the CDR3: TGTGCCAGCGGTCTGAACAGGGACGACGGCTACACCTTC.

The rearrangement joins TRBV29-1 to TRBJ2-3, with TRBD1 matching over 9 bases. CDR3 size: 14 residues. The germline V gene encodes CDR1 SQVTM and CDR2 ANQGSEA. The ends lost 6 bases at V and 3 bases at J; junction bases unmatched: 7. The CDR3 coding sequence is TGCAGCGTACCCGACAGGGGGGGTACAGATACGCAGTATTTT. Protein: CSVPDRGGTDTQYF.

This clonotype was counted between two and nine times. The CDR3 region is CASSLAGVGLQGSYNEQFF. CDR3 bases: TGTGCCAGCAGCTTGGCGGGCGTCGGGCTCCAGGGCTCCTACAATGAGCAGTTCTTC. J is TRBJ2-1 and V is TRBV5-6; a possible D gene is TRBD1 (5 bases). This CDR3 comprises 19 residues. Trimming cost V 0 bases and J 0 bases, with 19 bases left between them. Germline CDR1 and CDR2: SGHDT and YYEEEE. Full variable domain (rest looked up from reference TRBV5-6 and TRBJ2-1): DAGVTQSPTHLIKTRGQQVTLRCSPKSGHDTVSWYQQALGQGPQFIFQYYEEEERQRGNFPDRFSGHQFPNYSSELNVNALLLGDSALYLCASSLAGVGLQGSYNEQFFGPGTRLTVL.

This clonotype was recorded a few times. The chain recombines TRBV27 with TRBJ1-4; possible D gene TRBD1, 5 bases. This CDR3 region has 15 residues. Looked up from germline, CDR1 is MNHEY and CDR2 is SMNVEV (reference sequence). V lost 5 bases, J lost 5 bases, and 15 bases lay in between. The CDR3: CASSHLPGGNEKLFF. In DNA, the CDR3 is TGTGCCAGCAGTCACCTCCCGGGGGGGAATGAAAAACTGTTTTTT.

CDR3 sequence (DNA): TGCAGTGCCAGGACACCGGGGACTAGCGGACACAATGAGCAGTTCTTC. This codes for CSARTPGTSGHNEQFF. The genes are TRBV20-1 and TRBJ2-1; 11 bases align to TRBD2. The CDR3 consists of 16 residues. V was pared by 6 bases and J by 5 bases, with 12 bases of the junction left unmatched. Germline lookup yields CDR1 DFQATT and CDR2 SNEGSKA (reference sequence).

This chain uses TRBV9 with TRBJ2-7, with TRBD1 as a possible D gene (6 bases). With 0 bases removed from V and 4 bases from J, the gap between germline ends came to 11 bases. The CDR3 runs 14 residues. CDR1 is SGDLS, CDR2 YYNGEE, per germline. For the CDR3, the DNA is TGTGCCAGCAGCGTAGGGGACACTTTATACGAGCAGTACTTC. Translated: CASSVGDTLYEQYF.

The J gene is TRBJ2-7, the V gene TRBV3-1; TRBD1 agrees at 7 bases. Per the germline V gene, CDR1 is LGHDT and CDR2 is YNNKEL (reference sequence). The CDR3 has 14 amino acids. V shed 2 bases, J shed 5 bases, and the junction held 6 bases outside the gene matches. The CDR3 DNA follows: TGTGCCAGCAGCCAACGAGGGACAGTGCACGAGCAGTACTTC. Its protein product is CASSQRGTVHEQYF.

This clonotype has only a few counts. The CDR3 nucleotides are TGCAGTGCTAGAAGGCCTACCTACGAGCAGTACTTC. Its protein is CSARRPTYEQYF. The gene calls are TRBV20-1 and TRBJ2-7, with no clear D. The CDR3 spans 12 residues. Per the germline V gene, CDR1 is DFQATT and CDR2 is SNEGSKA (reference sequence). The V gene lost 2 bases and the J gene lost 2 bases, with 7 bases spanning the gap.

This clonotype was recorded a few times. The gene calls are TRBV15 and TRBJ2-3, with D unresolved. The CDR3 has 15 residues. V dropped 0 bases and J dropped 2 bases, with 9 bases sitting between them. Germline V CDR1 and CDR2: LNHNV, YYDKDF (reference sequence). CDR3 nucleotide sequence: TGTGCCACCAGCAGAGATCGACTGGACACAGATACGCAGTATTTT. Translating it yields CATSRDRLDTDTQYF.

This rearrangement joins TRBV4-2 to TRBJ1-5, with no clear D. The V gene's germline CDR1 is LGHNA and CDR2 YNFKEQ. The CDR3 has 17 amino acids. Trimming shortened V by 0 bases and J by 6 bases, and 18 bases separated the two germline ends. In DNA form, the CDR3 reads TGTGCCAGCAGCCAAGAGATAGCAGCGGGGTTCGCTCAGCCCCAGCATTTT. This encodes CASSQEIAAGFAQPQHF.

As for this clonotype: This clone may be a read error of a much larger clone one base away. The rearrangement links TRBV15 to TRBJ1-1; D unclear. Trimming took 1 base from V and 0 from J, leaving 3 bases between them. The CDR3 consists of 13 residues. Germline CDR1 reads LNHNV; CDR2 reads YYDKDF (reference sequence). The CDR3 spells CATSRVMNTEAFF. In nucleotides, the CDR3 is TGTGCCACCAGCAGAGTAATGAACACTGAAGCTTTCTTT.

The chain employs TRBV7-9 and TRBJ2-2, with TRBD1 matching over 10 bases. The CDR3 is 16 residues long. Germline V CDR1 and CDR2: SEHNR, FQNEAQ (reference sequence). Germline trimming cut 5 bases from V and 5 bases from J; bases unmatched to any gene: 8. The CDR3, as DNA: TGTGCCAGCAGCCACTTGGAGGGACAGGGGACCGGGGAGCTGTTTTTT. Protein product: CASSHLEGQGTGELFF.

This clonotype was observed a handful of times. The chain has TRBV4-3 and TRBJ1-2; D is unresolved. Germline loops: CDR1 LGHNA, CDR2 YSLEER. The CDR3 is 15 amino acids. The ends were cut back, 2 bases at V and 4 bases at J, with 14 bases in the middle. The CDR3: CASSQSVRSFYGYTF. DNA of the CDR3: TGCGCCAGCAGCCAATCTGTCAGGAGCTTCTATGGCTACACCTTC.

Only a few counts were recorded for this clonotype. The chain carries TRBV11-2 and TRBJ2-7; D may be TRBD1 (7 bases). From germline, CDR1 is SGHAT and CDR2 FQNNGV. The V gene lost 4 bases and the J gene lost 4 bases, with 14 bases spanning the gap. The CDR3 covers 14 residues. The CDR3 reads CASSSTTGRYEQYF. CDR3 coding DNA: TGTGCCAGCAGCTCTACGACAGGGAGGTACGAGCAGTACTTC.

The V call is TRBV2, the J call TRBJ2-1; 11 nucleotides align to TRBD2. The CDR3 is 14 residues long. Germline CDR1 SNHLY, CDR2 FYNNEI. The CDR3 here is CAKQSTSGADEQFF. The DNA of the CDR3 is TGTGCAAAGCAATCGACTAGCGGGGCCGATGAGCAGTTCTTC. Based on the CDR3 plus reference TRBV2 and TRBJ2-1, the full variable domain is EPEVTQTPSHQVTQMGQEVILRCVPISNHLYFYWYRQILGQKVEFLVSFYNNEISEKSEIFDDQFSVERPDGSNFTLKIRSTKLEDSAMYFCAKQSTSGADEQFFGPGTRLTVL.